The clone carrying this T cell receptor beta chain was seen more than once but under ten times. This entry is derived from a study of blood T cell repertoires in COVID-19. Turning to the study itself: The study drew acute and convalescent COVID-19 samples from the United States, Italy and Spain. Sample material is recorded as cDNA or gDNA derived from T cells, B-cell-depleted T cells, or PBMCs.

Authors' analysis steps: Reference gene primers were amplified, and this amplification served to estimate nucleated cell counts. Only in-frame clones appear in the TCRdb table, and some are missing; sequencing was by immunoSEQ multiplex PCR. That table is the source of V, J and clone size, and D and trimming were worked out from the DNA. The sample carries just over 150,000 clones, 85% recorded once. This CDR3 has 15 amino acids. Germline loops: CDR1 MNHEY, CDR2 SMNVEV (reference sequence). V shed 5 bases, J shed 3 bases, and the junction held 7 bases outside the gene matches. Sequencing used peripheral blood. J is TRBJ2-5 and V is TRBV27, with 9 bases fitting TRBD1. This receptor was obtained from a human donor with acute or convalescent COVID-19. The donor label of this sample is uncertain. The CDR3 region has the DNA TGTGCCAGCAGTAAAACGGGACAGGGAGAAGAGACCCAGTACTTC. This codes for CASSKTGQGEETQYF.